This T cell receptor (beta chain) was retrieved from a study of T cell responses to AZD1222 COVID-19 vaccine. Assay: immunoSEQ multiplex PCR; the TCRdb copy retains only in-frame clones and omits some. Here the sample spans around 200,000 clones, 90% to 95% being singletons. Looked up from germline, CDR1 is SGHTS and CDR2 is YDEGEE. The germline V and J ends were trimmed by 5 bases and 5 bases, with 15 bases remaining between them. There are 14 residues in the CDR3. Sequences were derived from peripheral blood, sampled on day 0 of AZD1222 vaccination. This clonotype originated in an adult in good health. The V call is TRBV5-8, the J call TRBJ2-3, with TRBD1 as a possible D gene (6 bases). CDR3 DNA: TGTGCCAGCAGACTAACAGGGTCTGGAGATACGCAGTATTTT. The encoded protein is CASRLTGSGDTQYF.